This T cell receptor (beta chain) stems from a study of cytomegalovirus exposure and HLA in healthy donors. This clone showed up just a few times. The antigen is not known. Germline V gene sequence: CDR1 PRHDT, CDR2 FYEKMQ (reference sequence). CDR3 length equals 14 residues. Trimming took off 5 bases at V and 5 bases at J, with 15 bases between the two ends. Study-wide results and caveats: For cytomegalovirus status, the classifier reportedly gave diagnoses with high specificity and sensitivity. TCR beta sequences numbering 15,000 to 20,000 were associated with HLA alleles at 0.05 false discovery rate in a later analysis.

Vbeta (60) and Jbeta (13) primers were used in the PCR. This table comes from immunoSEQ multiplex PCR, and its TCRdb copy is limited to in-frame clones, with some not included. Here the sample spans some 190,000 clones, 76% being singletons. In nominal health when sampled, donors likely had unrecorded immune exposures nonetheless. The clonotype was recovered from a woman younger than 45 in good health and CMV-seropositive. The rearrangement joins TRBV13 to TRBJ2-5; D perhaps matches TRBD2 (5 bases). The sample taken for sequencing was PBMCs. This CDR3 reads CASSPRRTAETQYF. CDR3 in DNA: TGTGCCAGCAGCCCTCGGAGGACGGCGGAGACCCAGTACTTC.